A single sample gave rise to the 12 T cell receptor beta chains below, sequenced in a study of beta chain features in type 1 diabetes. Since all of the isolated RNA was reverse transcribed, expressed TCRB transcripts were what got sequenced. Data came from immunoSEQ multiplex PCR; TCRdb stores just in-frame clones and leaves some out. The sample lists about 620,000 clones, 15% to 19% seen once, with about 0.097% in the top ten. What was sequenced was naive CD4+ T cells from blood. The receptors shown here come from a man in his late teens or twenties in good health.

The gene calls are TRBV28 and TRBJ2-1; 9 nucleotides match TRBD2. The length of the CDR3 is 14 residues. CDR1 and CDR2 from the germline V gene are MDHEN and SYDVKM. V trimming: 6 bases; J trimming: 12 bases; junction bases outside the gene matches: 12. CDR3 residues: CASSPPGLAEVQFF. In DNA form, the CDR3 reads TGTGCCAGCAGCCCCCCGGGACTAGCTGAGGTGCAGTTCTTC.

This clone appeared a few times. The V and J genes are TRBV19 and TRBJ2-3; unclear D gene. The CDR3 covers 16 residues. Germline values: CDR1 LNHDA, CDR2 SQIVND (reference sequence). V was clipped by 3 bases and J by 1 base, with 14 bases between them. The CDR3 DNA reads as TGTGCCAGTAGTATTCTGCCCGCCCCAGGCACAGATACGCAGTATTTT. It codes for CASSILPAPGTDTQYF.

This clone appeared once. The rearrangement joins TRBV11-2 to TRBJ2-7; possibly TRBD1 for D (5 bases). Trimming took 2 bases from V and 4 from J, leaving 15 bases between them. Germline values: CDR1 SGHAT, CDR2 FQNNGV. The CDR3 totals 15 residues. The CDR3 nucleotides are TGTGCCAGCAGCTTACCCGGCAGGGCTGATTACGAGCAGTACTTC. Protein product: CASSLPGRADYEQYF.

This clone was seen more than once but under ten times. CDR3 loop: CASSSNRDRTGELFF. In DNA, the CDR3 is TGTGCCAGCAGTTCGAACAGGGATCGCACCGGGGAGCTGTTTTTT. The chain couples TRBV5-4 to TRBJ2-2, with D perhaps TRBD1 (6 bases). Germline V gene lookup returns CDR1 SGHNT and CDR2 YYREEE (reference sequence). Trimming shortened V by 5 bases and J by 4 bases, and 15 bases separated the two germline ends. The CDR3 extends over 15 amino acids.

This clone was found a few times. The rearrangement joins TRBV5-8 to TRBJ2-6; D gene unclear. Trimming removed 1 base from V and 2 bases from J, with 7 bases in between. The CDR3 is 15 amino acids. Germline values: CDR1 SGHTS, CDR2 YDEGEE. CDR3 DNA sequence: TGTGCCAGCAGCTTGAGATCGGCTGGGGCCAACGTCCTGACTTTC. Translation: CASSLRSAGANVLTF.

The chain has TRBV5-1 and TRBJ2-2; D remains unclear. Per germline, CDR1 SGHRS and CDR2 YFSETQ. The length of the CDR3 is 17 residues. Trimming left V 4 bases short and J 0 bases short, with 16 bases between. Here the CDR3 reads CASSPAGRSTNTGELFF. Here the CDR3 DNA reads TGCGCCAGCAGCCCCGCTGGACGGTCGACGAACACCGGGGAGCTGTTTTTT.

The rearrangement links TRBV7-3 to TRBJ1-2, with D possibly being TRBD1 (6 bases). Germline loops: CDR1 SGHTA, CDR2 FQGTGA. Trimming took off 0 bases at V and 0 bases at J, with 20 bases between the two ends. The CDR3 is made up of 19 amino acids. The CDR3 nucleotides read TGTGCCAGCAGCTTAACCCCTCCGAGAAACAGGGAGCCTAACTATGGCTACACCTTC. It specifies CASSLTPPRNREPNYGYTF.

The chain joins TRBV11-1 to TRBJ1-2, with TRBD1 matching over 9 bases. Germline V gene sequence: CDR1 SGHAT, CDR2 FQDESV (reference sequence). With 4 bases clipped from V and 5 bases from J, the junction kept 8 bases outside the gene matches. The CDR3 runs to 15 residues. CDR3 amino acids: CASSSYRGLRYGYTF. As DNA, the CDR3 is TGTGCCAGCAGCTCATACAGGGGGCTCCGGTATGGCTACACCTTC. The full variable domain, completed using reference TRBV11-1 and TRBJ1-2, is EAEVAQSPRYKITEKSQAVAFWCDPISGHATLYWYRQILGQGPELLVQFQDESVVDDSQLPKDRFSAERLKGVDSTLKIQPAELGDSAMYLCASSSYRGLRYGYTFGSGTRLTVV.

This chain uses TRBV5-1 with TRBJ1-5; D is uncertain. V shed 3 bases and J shed 10 bases, with 14 bases lying between them. From germline, CDR1 is SGHRS and CDR2 YFSETQ. The CDR3 extends over 13 amino acids. This CDR3 reads CASSYSGPGPQHF. CDR3 bases: TGCGCCAGCAGCTACTCGGGCCCTGGCCCCCAGCATTTT.

This clone was found a few times. The chain recombines TRBV5-1 with TRBJ2-7; D is unresolved. CDR3 length: 15 residues. Germline-derived CDR1 and CDR2 are SGHRS and YFSETQ. Deletions cut 4 bases from V and 0 bases from J, with 14 bases between. The CDR3 coding sequence is TGCGCCAGCAGCCGCTGGGCAGAGAGCTCCTACGAGCAGTACTTC. It encodes CASSRWAESSYEQYF.

This clone was detected a few times. The rearrangement uses TRBV4-2 and TRBJ2-3; possible D gene TRBD2, 5 bases. The CDR3 spans 17 residues. CDR1 is LGHNA, CDR2 YNFKEQ, per germline. V was clipped by 0 bases and J by 1 base, with 14 bases between them. This CDR3 reads CASSQDEGRAGTDTQYF. In nucleotides, the CDR3 is TGTGCCAGCAGCCAAGACGAAGGGCGGGCGGGCACAGATACGCAGTATTTT.

There are a few counts of this clone. V and J are TRBV27 and TRBJ2-7; D gene ambiguous. Germline loops: CDR1 MNHEY, CDR2 SMNVEV (reference sequence). This CDR3 has 16 amino acids. Trimming cost V 6 bases and J 2 bases, with 20 bases left between them. The CDR3 spells CASSKDQLHLTYEQYF. CDR3 DNA: TGTGCCAGCAGCAAAGATCAGCTTCACTTAACCTACGAGCAGTACTTC.